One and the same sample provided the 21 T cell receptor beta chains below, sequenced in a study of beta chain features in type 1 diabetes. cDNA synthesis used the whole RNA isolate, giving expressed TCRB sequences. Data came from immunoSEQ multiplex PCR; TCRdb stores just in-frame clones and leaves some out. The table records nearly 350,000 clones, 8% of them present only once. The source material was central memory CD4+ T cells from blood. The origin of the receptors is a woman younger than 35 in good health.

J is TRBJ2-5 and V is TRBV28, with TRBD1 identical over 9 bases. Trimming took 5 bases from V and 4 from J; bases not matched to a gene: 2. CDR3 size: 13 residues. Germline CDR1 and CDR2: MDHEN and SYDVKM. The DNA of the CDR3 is TGTGCCAGCAGTACGGGACAGGGAGAGACCCAGTACTTC. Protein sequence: CASSTGQGETQYF.

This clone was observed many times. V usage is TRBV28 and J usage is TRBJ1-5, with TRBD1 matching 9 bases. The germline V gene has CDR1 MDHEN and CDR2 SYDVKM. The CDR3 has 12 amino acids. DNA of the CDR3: TGTGTCACCGACAGGGGGAACCAGCCCCAGCATTTT. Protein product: CVTDRGNQPQHF.

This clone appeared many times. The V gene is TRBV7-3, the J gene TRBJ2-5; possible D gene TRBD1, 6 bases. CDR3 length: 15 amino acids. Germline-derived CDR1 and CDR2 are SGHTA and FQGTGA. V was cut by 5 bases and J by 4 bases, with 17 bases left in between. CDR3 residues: CASSRTTGSGETQYF. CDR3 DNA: TGTGCCAGCAGCCGAACTACAGGGTCTGGAGAGACCCAGTACTTC.

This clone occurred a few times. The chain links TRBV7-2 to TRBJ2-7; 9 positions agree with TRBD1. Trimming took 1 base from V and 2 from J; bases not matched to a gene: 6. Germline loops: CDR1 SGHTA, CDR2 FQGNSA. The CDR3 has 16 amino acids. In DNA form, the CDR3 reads TGTGCCAGCAGCTTAGAACAAGGGACAGGGACCTACGAGCAGTACTTC. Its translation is CASSLEQGTGTYEQYF. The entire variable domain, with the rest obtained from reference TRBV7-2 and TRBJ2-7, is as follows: GAGVSQSPSNKVTEKGKDVELRCDPISGHTALYWYRQSLGQGLEFLIYFQGNSAPDKSGLPSDRFSAERTGGSVSTLTIQRTQQEDSAVYLCASSLEQGTGTYEQYFGPGTRLTVT.

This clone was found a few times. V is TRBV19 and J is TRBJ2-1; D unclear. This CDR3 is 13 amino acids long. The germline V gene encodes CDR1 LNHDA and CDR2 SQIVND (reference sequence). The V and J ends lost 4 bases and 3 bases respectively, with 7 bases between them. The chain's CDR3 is CASSTTHYNEQFF. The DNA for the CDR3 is TGTGCCAGTAGTACTACCCACTACAATGAGCAGTTCTTC.

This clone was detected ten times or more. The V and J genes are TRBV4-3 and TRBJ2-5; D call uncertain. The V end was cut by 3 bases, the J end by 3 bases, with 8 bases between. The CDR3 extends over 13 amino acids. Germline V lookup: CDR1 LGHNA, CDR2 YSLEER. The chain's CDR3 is CASSQTTEETQYF. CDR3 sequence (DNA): TGCGCCAGCAGCCAGACGACGGAAGAGACCCAGTACTTC.

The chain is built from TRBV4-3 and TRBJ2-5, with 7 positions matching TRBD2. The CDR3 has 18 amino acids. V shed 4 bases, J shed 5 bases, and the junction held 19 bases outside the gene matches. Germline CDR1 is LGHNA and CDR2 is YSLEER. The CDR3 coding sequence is TGCGCCAGCAGCCCGACCTGGCGGGAGCAACCCTGGAGGGAGACCCAGTACTTC. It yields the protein CASSPTWREQPWRETQYF.

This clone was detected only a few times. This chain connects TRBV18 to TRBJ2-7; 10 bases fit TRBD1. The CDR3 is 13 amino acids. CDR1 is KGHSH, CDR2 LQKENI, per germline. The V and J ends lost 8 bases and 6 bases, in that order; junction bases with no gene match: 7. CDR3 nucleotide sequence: TGTGCCAGCGGGACAGGGGTTTCATCCGAGCAGTACTTC. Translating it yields CASGTGVSSEQYF.

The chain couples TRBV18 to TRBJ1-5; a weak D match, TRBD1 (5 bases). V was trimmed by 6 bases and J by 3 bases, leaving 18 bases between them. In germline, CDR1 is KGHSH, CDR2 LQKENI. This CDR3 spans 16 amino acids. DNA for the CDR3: TGTGCCAGCTCGGTACAGTCGAGGGGAGTCAATCAGCCCCAGCATTTT. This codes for CASSVQSRGVNQPQHF.

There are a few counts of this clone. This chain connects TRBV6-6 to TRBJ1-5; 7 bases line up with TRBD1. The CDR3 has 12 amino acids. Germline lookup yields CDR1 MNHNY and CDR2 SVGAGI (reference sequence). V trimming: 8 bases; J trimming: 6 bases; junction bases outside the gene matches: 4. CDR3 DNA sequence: TGTGCCAGCGATGACAGGGTTCAGCCCCAGCATTTT. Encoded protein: CASDDRVQPQHF.

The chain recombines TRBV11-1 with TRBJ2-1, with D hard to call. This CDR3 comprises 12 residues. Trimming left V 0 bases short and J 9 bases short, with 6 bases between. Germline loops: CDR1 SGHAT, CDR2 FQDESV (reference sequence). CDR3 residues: CASSLAVGEQFF. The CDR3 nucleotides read TGTGCCAGCAGCTTAGCGGTGGGTGAGCAGTTCTTC.

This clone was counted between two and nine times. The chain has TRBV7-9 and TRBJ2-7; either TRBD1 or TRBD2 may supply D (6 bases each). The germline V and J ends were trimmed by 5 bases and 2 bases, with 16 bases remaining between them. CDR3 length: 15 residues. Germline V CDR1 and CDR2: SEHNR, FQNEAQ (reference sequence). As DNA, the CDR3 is TGTGCCAGCAGCCAACGGGGGCAGGGGACCTACGAGCAGTACTTC. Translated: CASSQRGQGTYEQYF. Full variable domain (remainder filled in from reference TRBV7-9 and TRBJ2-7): DTGVSQNPRHKITKRGQNVTFRCDPISEHNRLYWYRQTLGQGPEFLTYFQNEAQLEKSRLLSDRFSAERPKGSFSTLEIQRTEQGDSAMYLCASSQRGQGTYEQYFGPGTRLTVT.

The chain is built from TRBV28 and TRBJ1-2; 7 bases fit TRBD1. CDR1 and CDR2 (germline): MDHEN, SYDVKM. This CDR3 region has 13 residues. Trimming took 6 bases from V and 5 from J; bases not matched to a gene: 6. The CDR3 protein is CASRIDRAYGYTF. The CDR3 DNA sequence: TGTGCCAGCAGGATAGACAGGGCTTATGGCTACACCTTC.

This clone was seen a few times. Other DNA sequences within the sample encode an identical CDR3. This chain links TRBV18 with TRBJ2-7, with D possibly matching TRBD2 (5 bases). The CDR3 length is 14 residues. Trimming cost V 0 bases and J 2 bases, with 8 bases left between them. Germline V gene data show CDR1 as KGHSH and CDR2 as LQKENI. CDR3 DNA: TGTGCCAGCTCACCACCCGGGAATACCTACGAGCAGTACTTC. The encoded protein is CASSPPGNTYEQYF.

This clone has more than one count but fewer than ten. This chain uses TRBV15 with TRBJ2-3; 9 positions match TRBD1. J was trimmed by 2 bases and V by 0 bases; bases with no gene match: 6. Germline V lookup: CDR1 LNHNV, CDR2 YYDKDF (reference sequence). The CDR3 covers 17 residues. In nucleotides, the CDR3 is TGTGCCACCAGCAGAGATCTCGGGACAGGGCTCACAGATACGCAGTATTTT. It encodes CATSRDLGTGLTDTQYF.

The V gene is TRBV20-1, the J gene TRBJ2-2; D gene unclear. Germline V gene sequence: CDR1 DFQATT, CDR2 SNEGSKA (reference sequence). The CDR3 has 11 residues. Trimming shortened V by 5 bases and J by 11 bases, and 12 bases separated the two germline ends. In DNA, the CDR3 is TGCAGTGCTGACTCGACTGGAGAGCTGTTTTTT. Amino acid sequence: CSADSTGELFF.

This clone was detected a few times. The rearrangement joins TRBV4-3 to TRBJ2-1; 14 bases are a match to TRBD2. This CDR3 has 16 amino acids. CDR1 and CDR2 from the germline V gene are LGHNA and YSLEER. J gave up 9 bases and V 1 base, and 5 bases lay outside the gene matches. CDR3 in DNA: TGCGCCAGCAGCCAAGCTGGACTAGCGGGAGGCAGTGAGCAGTTCTTC. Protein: CASSQAGLAGGSEQFF.

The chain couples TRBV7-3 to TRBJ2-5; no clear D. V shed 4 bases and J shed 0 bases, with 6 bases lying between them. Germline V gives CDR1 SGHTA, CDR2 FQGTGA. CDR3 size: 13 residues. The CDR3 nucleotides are TGTGCCAGCAGCTACGGACACCAAGAGACCCAGTACTTC. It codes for CASSYGHQETQYF.

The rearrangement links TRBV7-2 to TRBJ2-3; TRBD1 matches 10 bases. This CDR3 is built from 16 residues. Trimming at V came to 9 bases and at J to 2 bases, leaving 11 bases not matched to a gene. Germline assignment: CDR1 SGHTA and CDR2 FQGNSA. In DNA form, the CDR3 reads TGTGCCAGTGCGACAGGGGGCGGATTCTACACAGATACGCAGTATTTT. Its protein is CASATGGGFYTDTQYF.

The CDR3 sequence: CASKRGGDVYGYTF. The CDR3 coding sequence is TGTGCCAGTAAACGAGGGGGCGACGTCTATGGCTACACCTTC. The V gene is TRBV19, the J gene TRBJ1-2; 7 bases align to TRBD1. The CDR3 is 14 amino acids. Germline lookup yields CDR1 LNHDA and CDR2 SQIVND (reference sequence). J was trimmed by 4 bases and V by 7 bases; bases with no gene match: 9.

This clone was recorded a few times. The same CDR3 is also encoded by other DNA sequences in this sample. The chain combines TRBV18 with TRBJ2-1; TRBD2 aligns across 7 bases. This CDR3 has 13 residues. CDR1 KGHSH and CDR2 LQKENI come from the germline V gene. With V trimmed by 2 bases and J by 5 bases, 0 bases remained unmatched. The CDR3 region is CASSPGRDNEQFF. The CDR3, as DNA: TGTGCCAGCTCACCAGGGAGGGACAATGAGCAGTTCTTC.